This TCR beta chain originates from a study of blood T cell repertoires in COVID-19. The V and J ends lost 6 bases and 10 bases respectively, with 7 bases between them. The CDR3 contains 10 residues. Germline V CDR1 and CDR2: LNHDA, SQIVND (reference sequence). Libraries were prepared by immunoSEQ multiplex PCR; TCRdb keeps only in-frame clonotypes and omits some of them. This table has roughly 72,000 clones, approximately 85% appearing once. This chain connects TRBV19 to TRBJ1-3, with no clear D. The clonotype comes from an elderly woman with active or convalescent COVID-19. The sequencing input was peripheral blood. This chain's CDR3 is CASSPVTIYF. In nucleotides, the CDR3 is TGTGCCAGTAGCCCGGTGACCATATATTTT.